This T cell receptor beta chain comes out of a study of metastatic and nonmetastatic thyroid tumors. Via MiXCR, TCRdb re-called the PCR reads. The sample consists of 15,000 or so clones, 27% of them appearing once. V trimming: 3 bases; J trimming: 14 bases; junction bases outside the gene matches: 16. The CDR3 spans 16 residues. Germline assignment: CDR1 SGDLS and CDR2 YYNGEE. No patient had received any treatment before thyroid surgery. The clonotype originates from a female donor with papillary thyroid cancer or a benign thyroid nodule (not recorded which). Some clones in this sample may be carry-over from other donors' samples. Sequencing was performed on adjacent normal tissue. The chain carries TRBV9 and TRBJ2-1, with 11 nucleotides matching TRBD2. CDR3 amino acids: CASSGGWWTSGWAEFF. The DNA of the CDR3 is TGTGCCAGCAGCGGGGGGTGGTGGACTAGCGGGTGGGCCGAGTTCTTC.